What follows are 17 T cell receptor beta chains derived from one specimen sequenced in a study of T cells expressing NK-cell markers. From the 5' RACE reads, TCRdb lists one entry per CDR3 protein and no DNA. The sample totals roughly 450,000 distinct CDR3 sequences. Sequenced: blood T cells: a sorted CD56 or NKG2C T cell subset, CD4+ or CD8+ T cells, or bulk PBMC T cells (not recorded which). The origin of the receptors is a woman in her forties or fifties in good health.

The CDR3: CSAPHRGRNTDTQYF. The V call is TRBV20-1, the J call TRBJ2-3; no DNA is available, so the TRBD1 call from TCRdb remains unchecked. The germline V gene has CDR1 DFQATT and CDR2 SNEGSKA (reference sequence). The CDR3 extends over 15 amino acids.

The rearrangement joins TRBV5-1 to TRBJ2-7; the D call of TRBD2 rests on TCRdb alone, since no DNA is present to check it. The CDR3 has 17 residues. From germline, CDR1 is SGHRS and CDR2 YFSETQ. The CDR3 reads CASSLGTSGRGVYEQYF.

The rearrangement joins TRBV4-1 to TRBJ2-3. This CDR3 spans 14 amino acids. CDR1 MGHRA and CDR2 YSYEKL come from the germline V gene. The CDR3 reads CASSPIGVTDTQYF.

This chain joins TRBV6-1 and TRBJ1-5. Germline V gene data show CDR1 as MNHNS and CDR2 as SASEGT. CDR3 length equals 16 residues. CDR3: CAGGRGSGFGNQPQHF.

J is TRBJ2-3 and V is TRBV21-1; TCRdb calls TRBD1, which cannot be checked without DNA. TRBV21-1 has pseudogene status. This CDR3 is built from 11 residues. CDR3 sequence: CASPGADTQYF.

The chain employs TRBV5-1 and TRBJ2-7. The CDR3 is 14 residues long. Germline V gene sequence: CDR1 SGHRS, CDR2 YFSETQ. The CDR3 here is CASPTLLFSYEQYF.

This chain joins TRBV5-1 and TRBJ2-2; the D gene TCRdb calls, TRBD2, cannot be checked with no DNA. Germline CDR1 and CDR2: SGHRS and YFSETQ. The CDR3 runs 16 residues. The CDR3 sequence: CASRQSGSVGTGELFF.

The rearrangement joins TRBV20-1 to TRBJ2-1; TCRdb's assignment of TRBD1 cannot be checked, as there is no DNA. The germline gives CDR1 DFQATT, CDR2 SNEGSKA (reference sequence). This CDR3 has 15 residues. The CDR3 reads CSARANSGRYNEQFF.

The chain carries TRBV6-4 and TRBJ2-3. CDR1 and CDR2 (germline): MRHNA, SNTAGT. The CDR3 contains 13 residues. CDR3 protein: CASRDSNRDTQYF.

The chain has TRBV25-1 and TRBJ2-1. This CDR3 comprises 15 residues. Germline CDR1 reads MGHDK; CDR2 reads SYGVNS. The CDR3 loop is CASKSRSFLDNEQFF. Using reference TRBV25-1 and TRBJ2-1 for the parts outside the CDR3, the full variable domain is EADIYQTPRYLVIGTGKKITLECSQTMGHDKMYWYQQDPGMELHLIHYSYGVNSTEKGDLSSESTVSRIRTEHFPLTLESARPSHTSQYLCASKSRSFLDNEQFFGPGTRLTVL.

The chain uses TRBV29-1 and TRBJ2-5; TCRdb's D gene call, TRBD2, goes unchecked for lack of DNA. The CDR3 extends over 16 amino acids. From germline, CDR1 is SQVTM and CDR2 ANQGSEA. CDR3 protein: CSVSLGGRAVGETQYF.

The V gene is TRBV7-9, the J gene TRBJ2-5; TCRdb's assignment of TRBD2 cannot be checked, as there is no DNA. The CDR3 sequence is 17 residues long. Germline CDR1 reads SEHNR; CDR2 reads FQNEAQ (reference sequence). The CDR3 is CASSLEGKTSGAETQYF.

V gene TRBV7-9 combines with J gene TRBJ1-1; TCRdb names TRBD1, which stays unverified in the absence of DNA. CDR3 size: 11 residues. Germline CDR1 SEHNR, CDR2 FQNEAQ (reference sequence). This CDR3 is CASSPDEGAFF.

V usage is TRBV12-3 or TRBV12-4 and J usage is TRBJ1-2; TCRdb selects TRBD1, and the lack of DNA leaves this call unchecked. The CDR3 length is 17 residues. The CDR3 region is CASSGLSTGGLDYGYTF.

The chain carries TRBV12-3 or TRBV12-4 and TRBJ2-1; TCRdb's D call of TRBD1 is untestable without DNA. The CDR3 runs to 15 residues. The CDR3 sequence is CASSDRGGSYNEQFF.

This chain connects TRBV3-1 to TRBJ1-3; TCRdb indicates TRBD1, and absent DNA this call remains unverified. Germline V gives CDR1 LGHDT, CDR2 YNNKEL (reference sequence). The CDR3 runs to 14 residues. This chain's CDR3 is CASSQSQGANTIYF.

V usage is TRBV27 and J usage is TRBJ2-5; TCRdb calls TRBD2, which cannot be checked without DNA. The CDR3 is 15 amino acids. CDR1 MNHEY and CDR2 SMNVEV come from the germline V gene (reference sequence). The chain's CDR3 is CASSLGGRREETQYF.